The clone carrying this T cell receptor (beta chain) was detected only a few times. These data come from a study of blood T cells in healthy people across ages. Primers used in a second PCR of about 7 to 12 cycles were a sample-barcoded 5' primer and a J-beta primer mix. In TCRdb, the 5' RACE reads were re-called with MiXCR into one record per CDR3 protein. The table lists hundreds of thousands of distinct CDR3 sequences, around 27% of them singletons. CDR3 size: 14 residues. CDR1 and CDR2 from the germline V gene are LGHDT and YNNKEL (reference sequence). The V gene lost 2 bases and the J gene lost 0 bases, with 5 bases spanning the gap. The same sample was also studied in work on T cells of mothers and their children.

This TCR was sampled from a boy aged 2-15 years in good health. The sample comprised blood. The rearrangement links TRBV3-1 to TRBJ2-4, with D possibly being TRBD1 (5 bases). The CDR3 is CASSQQGAKNIQYF. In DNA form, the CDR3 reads TGTGCCAGCAGCCAACAGGGAGCCAAAAACATTCAGTACTTC.